What follows are 27 T cell receptor beta chains derived from one specimen sequenced in a study of shared T cell receptors in the human thymus. Sequenced by immunoSEQ multiplex PCR; TCRdb stores in-frame clones only, minus some. The sample has roughly 710,000 clones; 75% to 90% are singletons. These data were also reused for a study on human thymus T cells.

The sample consisted of thymocytes. These receptors were obtained from a girl under two years old with a congenital heart defect.

About this clone itself: Relative to the germline gene, one junction end is altered; a read error may explain this. The chain couples TRBV2 to TRBJ1-2; D perhaps matches TRBD1 (6 bases). The V gene's germline CDR1 is SNHLY and CDR2 FYNNEI. This CDR3 comprises 10 residues. Written as DNA, the CDR3 is TGTGCCAGCAACCCAGGGGAATTAACGTTC. It yields the protein CASNPGELTF.

The gene calls are TRBV4-3 and TRBJ2-7; TRBD1 aligns across 7 bases. The V gene end was trimmed by 3 bases and the J gene end by 4 bases; junction bases not matched to a gene: 15. The CDR3 contains 17 residues. The germline V gene has CDR1 LGHNA and CDR2 YSLEER. The CDR3 region has the DNA TGCGCCAGCAGCCACGAGATAGGTGACAGGGCAATATACGAGCAGTACTTC. Amino acid sequence: CASSHEIGDRAIYEQYF.

The V gene is TRBV27, the J gene TRBJ1-1, with TRBD1 as a possible D gene (5 bases). CDR1 MNHEY and CDR2 SMNVEV come from the germline V gene (reference sequence). The CDR3 is made up of 13 amino acids. Trimming removed 4 bases from V and 4 bases from J, with 10 bases in between. CDR3 sequence: CASSYSGGTEAFF. The CDR3 coding sequence is TGTGCCAGCAGTTACTCGGGGGGCACTGAAGCTTTCTTT.

CDR3 nucleotide sequence: TGTGCCAGCAGCCACCAAACAGGTCCTAGCACAGATACGCAGTATTTT. It codes for CASSHQTGPSTDTQYF. The J gene is TRBJ2-3, the V gene TRBV28; maybe TRBD1 (5 bases). In germline, CDR1 is MDHEN, CDR2 SYDVKM. Trimming stripped 6 bases from V and 0 bases from J, with 16 bases between. CDR3 length equals 16 residues.

The V call is TRBV7-9, the J call TRBJ2-7; 7 bases are a match to TRBD1. V gave up 7 bases and J gave up 2 bases; unmatched junction bases: 5. In germline, CDR1 is SEHNR, CDR2 FQNEAQ (reference sequence). CDR3 length equals 13 residues. The CDR3 loop is CASTSQGAYEQYF. DNA for the CDR3: TGTGCCAGCACCTCTCAGGGGGCCTACGAGCAGTACTTC.

The genes are TRBV7-3 and TRBJ1-1; possibly TRBD1 for D (5 bases). The CDR3 covers 13 residues. V was shortened by 5 bases and J by 2 bases, with 9 bases between the two germline ends. CDR1 is SGHTA, CDR2 FQGTGA, per germline. CDR3 sequence reads: CASSLQGNTEAFF. The CDR3, as DNA: TGTGCCAGCAGCCTCCAGGGAAACACTGAAGCTTTCTTT.

The genes are TRBV2 and TRBJ1-2; no definite D call. The CDR3 consists of 14 residues. The V end lost 6 bases, the J end lost 8 bases, and 19 bases lay between the germline ends. Germline CDR1 reads SNHLY; CDR2 reads FYNNEI. The CDR3 here is CASREHWEPNGYTF. CDR3 DNA sequence: TGTGCCAGCAGGGAACATTGGGAGCCGAACGGCTACACCTTC.

This clone occurred a few times. The chain combines TRBV4-3 with TRBJ2-3, with 8 bases fitting TRBD2. Looked up from germline, CDR1 is LGHNA and CDR2 is YSLEER. CDR3 length: 18 amino acids. Losses at the gene ends were 0 bases for V and 2 bases for J; bases not matched to a gene: 10. The CDR3 DNA reads TGCGCCAGCAGCCAAGATGGGGTACTAGCGGAAACCACAGATACGCAGTATTTT. It is translated as CASSQDGVLAETTDTQYF.

The chain has TRBV19 and TRBJ1-1; the D gene is possibly TRBD1 (6 bases). This CDR3 has 14 residues. Germline V CDR1 and CDR2: LNHDA, SQIVND (reference sequence). Trimming pared 3 bases from V and 3 bases from J, leaving 11 bases between. The CDR3 bases are TGTGCCAGTAGTATCCCGCAGGGGTACACTGAAGCTTTCTTT. It yields the protein CASSIPQGYTEAFF. Full variable domain (outside the CDR3, taken from reference TRBV19 and TRBJ1-1): DGGITQSPKYLFRKEGQNVTLSCEQNLNHDAMYWYRQDPGQGLRLIYYSQIVNDFQKGDIAEGYSVSREKKESFPLTVTSAQKNPTAFYLCASSIPQGYTEAFFGQGTRLTVV.

There are a few counts of this clone. The chain carries TRBV6-1 and TRBJ1-1; possibly TRBD1 for D (5 bases). The CDR3 is made up of 15 amino acids. The germline V gene encodes CDR1 MNHNS and CDR2 SASEGT. V lost 6 bases and J lost 5, with 19 bases in between. The CDR3 DNA follows: TGTGCCAGCAGCGCGAGATTGAATCGGGGGACTGAAGCTTTCTTT. It is translated as CASSARLNRGTEAFF.

V and J are TRBV10-3 and TRBJ1-2; 8 positions match TRBD1. There are 14 residues in the CDR3. The germline CDR1 and CDR2 sequences are ENHRY and SYGVKD. The J segment lost 7 bases and the V segment lost 6 bases, leaving 10 bases of the junction unmatched. This CDR3 reads CAISPSQGAGGYTF. DNA of the CDR3: TGTGCCATCAGCCCGAGCCAGGGGGCGGGTGGCTACACCTTC.

The V and J genes are TRBV9 and TRBJ1-2, with a weak D call TRBD1 (5 bases). Trimming shortened V by 0 bases and J by 5 bases, and 17 bases separated the two germline ends. The CDR3 consists of 16 residues. Germline V gene sequence: CDR1 SGDLS, CDR2 YYNGEE. CDR3 residues: CASSVESAGVRYGYTF. CDR3 DNA sequence: TGTGCCAGCAGCGTAGAAAGTGCGGGGGTGAGGTATGGCTACACCTTC.

The chain is built from TRBV15 and TRBJ1-2; D remains ambiguous. Germline-derived CDR1 and CDR2 are LNHNV and YYDKDF (reference sequence). The CDR3 covers 16 residues. V was cut by 5 bases and J by 6 bases, with 22 bases left in between. CDR3 nucleotides: TGTGCCACCAGCCCTCACCTCGGACGACGGGAGAATGGCTACACCTTC. Translating it yields CATSPHLGRRENGYTF. The variable domain in full, with the rest retrieved from reference TRBV15 and TRBJ1-2, is DAMVIQNPRYQVTQFGKPVTLSCSQTLNHNVMYWYQQKSSQAPKLLFHYYDKDFNNEADTPDNFQSRRPNTSFCFLDIRSPGLGDTAMYLCATSPHLGRRENGYTFGSGTRLTVV.

V usage is TRBV5-1 and J usage is TRBJ2-7; 7 nucleotides match TRBD1. CDR3 length: 17 residues. Germline V gene data show CDR1 as SGHRS and CDR2 as YFSETQ. V was clipped by 4 bases and J by 2 bases; unmatched bases: 15. DNA of the CDR3: TGCGCCAGCAGCCGGAACACCGGGACAGAATTTCCCTACGAGCAGTACTTC. As protein: CASSRNTGTEFPYEQYF.

The chain is built from TRBV4-3 and TRBJ2-7, with 7 bases lining up with TRBD2. The CDR3 is made up of 14 amino acids. After removal of 0 bases from V and 6 bases from J, the junction contained 5 bases not matched to a gene. Germline CDR1 is LGHNA and CDR2 is YSLEER. This CDR3 is CASSQDWGGSEQYF. The CDR3 DNA reads as TGCGCCAGCAGCCAAGATTGGGGAGGGAGCGAGCAGTACTTC.

The gene calls are TRBV4-3 and TRBJ2-7; TRBD1 might be the D (6 bases). CDR1 and CDR2 from the germline V gene are LGHNA and YSLEER. With 1 base removed from V and 3 bases from J, the gap between germline ends came to 16 bases. The length of the CDR3 is 16 residues. CDR3 region: CASSQGRTVRLYEQYF. The CDR3 DNA reads TGCGCCAGCAGCCAAGGCAGGACAGTGAGACTCTACGAGCAGTACTTC.

V is TRBV2 and J is TRBJ1-5; no firm D call. This CDR3 is 15 amino acids long. Looked up from germline, CDR1 is SNHLY and CDR2 is FYNNEI. The ends were cut back, 2 bases at V and 7 bases at J, with 15 bases in the middle. Written as DNA, the CDR3 is TGTGCCAGCAGTGAACGGTTGGGTAGGAGACAGCCCCAGCATTTT. It encodes CASSERLGRRQPQHF.

The rearrangement joins TRBV7-9 to TRBJ1-6; TRBD1 aligns across 8 bases. Germline CDR1 reads SEHNR; CDR2 reads FQNEAQ (reference sequence). The trim removed 6 bases at V and 6 bases at J, leaving 4 bases unmatched. The length of the CDR3 is 14 residues. The CDR3 DNA reads TGTGCCAGCAGACCCACAGGGGGTAATTCACCCCTCCACTTT. Translated, it gives CASRPTGGNSPLHF.

This CDR3 is CASSLLSAGGSGNTIYF. CDR3 coding DNA: TGTGCCAGCAGCTTACTTTCGGCAGGGGGCTCTGGAAACACCATATATTTT. The genes are TRBV7-2 and TRBJ1-3, with 7 bases fitting TRBD1. V shed 2 bases and J 0 bases; nucleotides not matched to a gene: 7. This CDR3 spans 17 amino acids. Germline assignment: CDR1 SGHTA and CDR2 FQGNSA.

The CDR3 loop is CASSQDPGQGSQGEQFF. The CDR3 DNA sequence: TGCGCCAGCAGCCAAGATCCAGGACAGGGGTCCCAAGGTGAGCAGTTCTTC. The V call is TRBV4-1, the J call TRBJ2-1; 9 bases are shared with TRBD1. Germline lookup yields CDR1 MGHRA and CDR2 YSYEKL. V shed 0 bases, J shed 9 bases, and the junction held 12 bases outside the gene matches. The CDR3 runs to 17 residues.

CDR3 DNA: TGTGCCAGCAGCTTGTCCTCCAAGGACAGGGATAATTCACCCCTCCACTTT. It translates to CASSLSSKDRDNSPLHF. The chain couples TRBV11-1 to TRBJ1-6; TRBD1 agrees at 8 bases. With V trimmed by 3 bases and J by 5 bases, 9 bases remained unmatched. The CDR3 sequence is 17 residues long. CDR1 and CDR2 from the germline V gene are SGHAT and FQDESV (reference sequence).

The J gene is TRBJ1-5, the V gene TRBV5-1, with TRBD1 as a possible D gene (6 bases). V lost 4 bases and J lost 9, with 11 bases in between. CDR1 is SGHRS and CDR2 is YFSETQ in the germline V gene. The CDR3 loop spans 12 amino acids. The CDR3 sequence: CASSAEQGPQHF. Here the CDR3 DNA reads TGCGCCAGCAGCGCAGAACAGGGGCCCCAGCATTTT.

The chain links TRBV6-1 to TRBJ2-1; TRBD2 is a possible D gene (5 bases). Per germline, CDR1 MNHNS and CDR2 SASEGT. Trimming removed 3 bases from V and 7 bases from J, with 19 bases in between. This CDR3 has 16 residues. The CDR3 nucleotides read TGTGCCAGCAGTGAGAGTATGGGTGGGTGGGAGAATGAGCAGTTCTTC. Residues: CASSESMGGWENEQFF.

In regard to this clone: The DNA is left out, because the CDR3 cannot be placed on it with certainty; the CDR3 is given as TCRdb lists it. The V gene is TRBV27, the J gene TRBJ2-7; TRBD2, the D gene given by the table, was not confirmed from the DNA. The CDR3 spans 15 residues, counting both ends. Germline values: CDR1 MNHEY, CDR2 SMNVEV (reference sequence). The chain's CDR3 is CASSSSAVRYYEQYF.

The chain uses TRBV4-3 and TRBJ1-2; no definite D call. Germline CDR1 reads LGHNA; CDR2 reads YSLEER. The CDR3 is made up of 16 amino acids. With 0 bases removed from V and 4 bases from J, the gap between germline ends came to 15 bases. CDR3 loop: CASSQDRRTAGYGYTF. The DNA of the CDR3 is TGCGCCAGCAGCCAAGACAGGCGCACAGCGGGCTATGGCTACACCTTC.

This clone was detected only once. The V and J genes are TRBV10-2 and TRBJ1-1; D may be TRBD1 (5 bases). Per germline, CDR1 WSHSY and CDR2 SAAADI. Trimming pared 6 bases from V and 4 bases from J, leaving 15 bases between. The CDR3 runs to 14 residues. CDR3 bases: TGCGCCAGCAGCCGCAGGGTTTGGGGCACTGAAGCTTTCTTT. Translated, it gives CASSRRVWGTEAFF.

This clone has just one count. V is TRBV6-1 and J is TRBJ1-1; D ambiguous. The germline V gene has CDR1 MNHNS and CDR2 SASEGT. This CDR3 has 13 residues. With 10 bases removed from V and 4 bases from J, the gap between germline ends came to 16 bases. CDR3 loop: CATEQPGLTEAFF. The DNA of the CDR3 is TGTGCCACCGAACAACCCGGACTCACTGAAGCTTTCTTT.